This T cell receptor beta chain originates from a study of response to subunit inactivated influenza vaccine. Points from the study as a whole: The authors put forward the suggestion that each seasonal influenza vaccination may bring in only a limited number of new T cells.

About this clonotype: The antigen is undetermined.

TCRdb independently ran MiXCR on the RT-PCR reads; one entry per CDR3 protein. The table shows fewer than 650,000 distinct CDR3 sequences, with about an eighth occurring only once. V was trimmed by 5 bases and J by 14 bases, leaving 15 bases between them. This CDR3 spans 10 amino acids. Germline CDR1 and CDR2: DFQATT and SNEGSKA (reference sequence). This clonotype was obtained from a man in his fifties or sixties who received an inactivated influenza vaccine. The chain combines TRBV20-1 with TRBJ1-2, with a weak D call TRBD1 (6 bases). This material consisted of PBMCs from blood, taken roughly 48 days after vaccination. The chain's CDR3 is CSASRTVSTF. The DNA of the CDR3 is TGCAGTGCTTCGAGGACAGTCTCGACCTTC.